Each of the 19 T cell receptor beta chains below was sequenced from the same sample in a study of OX40 agonist ivuxolimab in advanced cancers. Assay: immunoSEQ multiplex PCR; the TCRdb copy retains only in-frame clones and omits some. The sample shows 57,000 or so clones, 80% to 90% of them seen only once. The sequencing here drew on CD4+ or CD8+ T cells sorted from blood, taken in a trial of the OX40 agonist ivuxolimab. All receptors come from an adult with an advanced solid tumor such as melanoma, head and neck, liver or kidney cancer.

V is TRBV7-8 and J is TRBJ2-7, with 9 bases that match TRBD1. V lost 5 bases, J lost 6 bases, and 14 bases stayed unmatched. The CDR3 has 16 residues. The germline gives CDR1 SGHVS, CDR2 FQNEAQ. CDR3 loop: CASSGSQDRGFREQYF. The DNA for the CDR3 is TGTGCCAGCAGCGGCAGTCAGGACAGGGGTTTTCGCGAGCAGTACTTC.

CDR3 in DNA: TGTGCCAGCAGCCGGGACAGGGGTAGCACAGATACGCAGTATTTT. It yields the protein CASSRDRGSTDTQYF. J is TRBJ2-3 and V is TRBV2; the match to TRBD1 covers 10 bases. Germline CDR1 SNHLY, CDR2 FYNNEI. The CDR3 has 15 amino acids. V trimming: 6 bases; J trimming: 0 bases; junction bases outside the gene matches: 3.

The chain is built from TRBV2 and TRBJ1-5, with 10 nucleotides matching TRBD1. The CDR3 sequence is 14 residues long. The junction had 8 bases not matched to a gene; V was cut back by 8 bases and J by 7 bases. Germline V gene data show CDR1 as SNHLY and CDR2 as FYNNEI. The CDR3 nucleotides are TGTGCCAGCCACCTGGGACAGGGGCTCCAGCCCCAGCATTTT. The encoded protein is CASHLGQGLQPQHF.

The chain employs TRBV29-1 and TRBJ1-2; 8 positions match TRBD1. The CDR3 extends over 15 amino acids. Germline CDR1 and CDR2: SQVTM and ANQGSEA. V gave up 4 bases and J gave up 4 bases; unmatched junction bases: 11. CDR3 DNA sequence: TGCAGCGTTGGTTTTGTGGACAGGGTTGGCTATGGCTACACCTTC. As protein: CSVGFVDRVGYGYTF.

This clone appeared a single time. The chain employs TRBV9 and TRBJ2-7; 8 bases map to TRBD2. J lost 0 bases, V lost 0 bases, and 5 bases had no gene match. This CDR3 is built from 16 residues. From germline, CDR1 is SGDLS and CDR2 YYNGEE. The CDR3 here is CASSVDGSGSSYEQYF. CDR3 nucleotides: TGTGCCAGCAGCGTAGATGGAAGCGGGAGCTCCTACGAGCAGTACTTC.

This clone was counted only a few times. The J gene is TRBJ1-1, the V gene TRBV10-3; D is perhaps TRBD1 (5 bases). This CDR3 is 15 amino acids long. Germline-derived CDR1 and CDR2 are ENHRY and SYGVKD. Trimming stripped 0 bases from V and 4 bases from J, with 12 bases between. CDR3 sequence (DNA): TGTGCCATCAGTGAGTCGGGACGTAGTGGCACTGAAGCTTTCTTT. It is translated as CAISESGRSGTEAFF.

CDR3 residues: CASSATGYEQYF. The DNA of the CDR3 is TGTGCCAGCAGCGCGACGGGATACGAGCAGTACTTC. The chain couples TRBV9 to TRBJ2-7; maybe TRBD2 (5 bases). Germline V CDR1 and CDR2: SGDLS, YYNGEE. Deletions cut 3 bases from V and 4 bases from J, with 8 bases between. The CDR3 spans 12 residues.

V is TRBV6-5 and J is TRBJ2-5; 8 bases agree with TRBD2. The junction had 7 bases not matched to a gene; V was cut back by 6 bases and J by 4 bases. The length of the CDR3 is 14 residues. In germline, CDR1 is MNHEY, CDR2 SVGAGI. The CDR3 loop is CASSPLSGRETQYF. The DNA for the CDR3 is TGTGCCAGCAGCCCCCTAAGCGGGAGAGAGACCCAGTACTTC.

The genes are TRBV9 and TRBJ2-2; D perhaps matches TRBD1 (6 bases). The V gene's germline CDR1 is SGDLS and CDR2 YYNGEE. Between the trimmed V and J ends, which lost 0 bases and 5 bases, there was a span of 11 bases. This CDR3 is built from 15 residues. The CDR3, as DNA: TGTGCCAGCAGCGTAGAGGGGCAGGGGACCGGGGAGCTGTTTTTT. Protein product: CASSVEGQGTGELFF.

This rearrangement joins TRBV4-2 to TRBJ2-7; 8 bases agree with TRBD2. Germline V gives CDR1 LGHNA, CDR2 YNFKEQ. There are 15 residues in the CDR3. The junction had 5 bases not matched to a gene; V was cut back by 0 bases and J by 4 bases. CDR3 DNA: TGTGCCAGCAGCCAAGAGGACGGGAGGGAGTACGAGCAGTACTTC. It yields the protein CASSQEDGREYEQYF.

The chain combines TRBV6-1 with TRBJ2-2; 7 positions match TRBD1. CDR1 and CDR2 from the germline V gene are MNHNS and SASEGT. This CDR3 has 14 residues. Germline trimming cut 6 bases from V and 3 bases from J; bases unmatched to any gene: 4. CDR3 in DNA: TGTGCCAGCAGACACAGGGGCGACACCGGGGAGCTGTTTTTT. Its translation: CASRHRGDTGELFF.

This chain joins TRBV9 and TRBJ2-1; 10 bases line up with TRBD2. CDR1 is SGDLS and CDR2 is YYNGEE in the germline V gene. V lost 4 bases to trimming and J lost 6 bases; unmatched junction nucleotides: 19. The CDR3 is made up of 19 amino acids. The CDR3 DNA reads TGTGCCAGCAGCCCGTGGGGTTGGGTAGCGGGGGGCACTGGCAATGAGCAGTTCTTC. Translated, it gives CASSPWGWVAGGTGNEQFF.

This clone was counted once. The rearrangement joins TRBV9 to TRBJ1-1; D might be TRBD1 (6 bases). This CDR3 is built from 15 residues. From germline, CDR1 is SGDLS and CDR2 YYNGEE. The V end lost 0 bases, the J end lost 4 bases, and 13 bases lay between the germline ends. Here the CDR3 reads CASSVAGGRGTEAFF. The CDR3 DNA sequence: TGTGCCAGCAGCGTAGCTGGGGGGCGGGGCACTGAAGCTTTCTTT.

This chain uses TRBV6-5 with TRBJ1-2; TRBD1 is a possible D gene (6 bases). V lost 0 bases and J lost 2, with 10 bases in between. CDR1 MNHEY and CDR2 SVGAGI come from the germline V gene. CDR3 length equals 15 residues. CDR3 coding DNA: TGTGCCAGCAGTTACTCGTTCACAGGGAACTATGGCTACACCTTC. It yields the protein CASSYSFTGNYGYTF.

V and J are TRBV13 and TRBJ2-7; 13 bases agree with TRBD2. The junction had 7 bases not matched to a gene; V was cut back by 5 bases and J by 3 bases. CDR1 PRHDT and CDR2 FYEKMQ come from the germline V gene (reference sequence). This CDR3 is built from 16 residues. The CDR3 region has the DNA TGTGCCAGCAGCCCCCGACTAGCGGGAGGAGGCTACGAGCAGTACTTC. Its translation is CASSPRLAGGGYEQYF.

The chain employs TRBV6-5 and TRBJ1-1; D is unresolved. This CDR3 contains 12 residues. V shed 6 bases and J shed 3 bases, with 8 bases lying between them. Looked up from germline, CDR1 is MNHEY and CDR2 is SVGAGI. The DNA of the CDR3 is TGTGCCAGCAGCCGGGCTGACACTGAAGCTTTCTTT. This codes for CASSRADTEAFF.

The J gene is TRBJ2-2, the V gene TRBV7-3, with D possibly being TRBD1 or TRBD2 (5 bases each). V was shortened by 4 bases and J by 2 bases, with 17 bases between the two germline ends. In germline, CDR1 is SGHTA, CDR2 FQGTGA. This CDR3 has 17 residues. The CDR3 region is CASSSGVGPLNTGELFF. As DNA, the CDR3 is TGTGCCAGCAGCTCCGGGGTGGGGCCGCTTAACACCGGGGAGCTGTTTTTT.

The table lists this clone with a count of one. This chain joins TRBV5-4 and TRBJ2-3; TRBD2 matches 16 bases. CDR3 length: 19 residues. Trimming at V came to 4 bases and at J to 5 bases, leaving 13 bases not matched to a gene. CDR1 and CDR2 from the germline V gene are SGHNT and YYREEE (reference sequence). This CDR3 reads CASSPPGLAGGGGQDTQYF. The CDR3 DNA sequence: TGTGCCAGCAGCCCCCCGGGACTAGCGGGAGGGGGGGGCCAAGATACGCAGTATTTT.

J is TRBJ2-7 and V is TRBV7-2; no clear D. Germline CDR1 reads SGHTA; CDR2 reads FQGNSA. The CDR3 is 13 amino acids. V lost 0 bases, J lost 1 base, and 4 bases lay in between. DNA of the CDR3: TGTGCCAGCAGCTTAGCACATTCCTACGAGCAGTACTTC. Protein product: CASSLAHSYEQYF.